The 6 T cell receptor beta chains reported below all come from one sample, sequenced in a study of cytomegalovirus exposure and HLA in healthy donors (dated by TCRdb to 2017 to 2019). The method was the immunoSEQ multiplex PCR assay. The multiplex PCR relied on a mix of 60 forward primers for TCR Vbeta segments and 13 reverse primers for TCR Jbeta segments. As stored in TCRdb, this immuneACCESS dataset retains in-frame rearrangements with V and J assigned. A fraction of the clones does not appear; measured against another copy, unresolved V genes explain less than half of the discrepancy, and the remainder lacks a known reason. This sample is represented by just under 95,000 clones; approximately 81% of them were singletons. The biggest ten clones account for 1% to 1.5% of the sample. Sequencing input: PBMCs. The source is a girl aged 2-10 years in good health and CMV-seropositive.

V usage is TRBV6-5 and J usage is TRBJ2-1; TRBD2 agrees at 10 bases. V gave up 0 bases and J gave up 7 bases; unmatched junction bases: 3. The CDR3 is 15 residues long. Germline V gene sequence: CDR1 MNHEY, CDR2 SVGAGI. The CDR3 sequence is CASSYSGLARNEQFF. The CDR3 nucleotides read TGTGCCAGCAGTTACTCGGGACTAGCGAGAAATGAGCAGTTCTTC.

This clone was seen once. The V call is TRBV5-4, the J call TRBJ1-2, with 11 nucleotides matching TRBD1. The V gene's germline CDR1 is SGHNT and CDR2 YYREEE (reference sequence). CDR3 length: 14 amino acids. Losses at the gene ends were 0 bases for V and 8 bases for J; bases not matched to a gene: 3. CDR3 sequence reads: CASSLGTGGYGYTF. CDR3 nucleotide sequence: TGTGCCAGCAGCTTGGGGACAGGGGGCTACGGCTACACCTTC. Variable domain in full (rest from reference TRBV5-4 and TRBJ1-2): ETGVTQSPTHLIKTRGQQVTLRCSSQSGHNTVSWYQQALGQGPQFIFQYYREEENGRGNFPPRFSGLQFPNYSSELNVNALELDDSALYLCASSLGTGGYGYTFGSGTRLTVV.

As concerns this clone: The identical CDR3 is also encoded by other nucleotide sequences in the sample. This chain uses TRBV29-1 with TRBJ1-1, with a tentative D call TRBD1 (6 bases). Germline V lookup: CDR1 SQVTM, CDR2 ANQGSEA. V was pared by 6 bases and J by 5 bases, with 13 bases between. The CDR3 runs 12 residues. The CDR3 sequence is CSVAQGRTEAFF. CDR3 nucleotide sequence: TGCAGCGTAGCACAGGGTCGGACTGAAGCTTTCTTT.

The chain has TRBV5-4 and TRBJ1-1; 8 bases agree with TRBD1. This CDR3 has 17 amino acids. CDR1 is SGHNT, CDR2 YYREEE, per germline (reference sequence). The V gene end was trimmed by 4 bases and the J gene end by 3 bases; junction bases not matched to a gene: 14. The CDR3 DNA sequence: TGTGCCAGCAGCCTGAAAGCAGGGGGCAAATCGTACACTGAAGCTTTCTTT. This codes for CASSLKAGGKSYTEAFF.

The chain joins TRBV28 to TRBJ2-6, with D unresolved. CDR3 length equals 13 residues. V lost 7 bases, J lost 0 bases, and 4 bases lay in between. Germline values: CDR1 MDHEN, CDR2 SYDVKM. CDR3: CASTYSGANVLTF. CDR3 coding DNA: TGTGCCAGCACCTACTCTGGGGCCAACGTCCTGACTTTC. Full variable domain (rest looked up from reference TRBV28 and TRBJ2-6): DVKVTQSSRYLVKRTGEKVFLECVQDMDHENMFWYRQDPGLGLRLIYFSYDVKMKEKGDIPEGYSVSREKKERFSLILESASTNQTSMYLCASTYSGANVLTFGAGSRLTVL.

There are a few counts of this clone. J is TRBJ2-2 and V is TRBV30; D unresolved. V was pared by 4 bases and J by 3 bases, with 15 bases between. In germline, CDR1 is GTSNPN, CDR2 SVGIG (reference sequence). The CDR3 totals 15 residues. CDR3 nucleotide sequence: TGTGCCTGGATACCGCGAGAAAAATACACCGGGGAGCTGTTTTTT. Translation: CAWIPREKYTGELFF. The whole variable domain, filled in from reference TRBV30 and TRBJ2-2, reads SQTIHQWPATLVQPVGSPLSLECTVEGTSNPNLYWYRQAAGRGLQLLFYSVGIGQISSEVPQNLSASRPQDRQFILSSKKLLLSDSGFYLCAWIPREKYTGELFFGEGSRLTVL.